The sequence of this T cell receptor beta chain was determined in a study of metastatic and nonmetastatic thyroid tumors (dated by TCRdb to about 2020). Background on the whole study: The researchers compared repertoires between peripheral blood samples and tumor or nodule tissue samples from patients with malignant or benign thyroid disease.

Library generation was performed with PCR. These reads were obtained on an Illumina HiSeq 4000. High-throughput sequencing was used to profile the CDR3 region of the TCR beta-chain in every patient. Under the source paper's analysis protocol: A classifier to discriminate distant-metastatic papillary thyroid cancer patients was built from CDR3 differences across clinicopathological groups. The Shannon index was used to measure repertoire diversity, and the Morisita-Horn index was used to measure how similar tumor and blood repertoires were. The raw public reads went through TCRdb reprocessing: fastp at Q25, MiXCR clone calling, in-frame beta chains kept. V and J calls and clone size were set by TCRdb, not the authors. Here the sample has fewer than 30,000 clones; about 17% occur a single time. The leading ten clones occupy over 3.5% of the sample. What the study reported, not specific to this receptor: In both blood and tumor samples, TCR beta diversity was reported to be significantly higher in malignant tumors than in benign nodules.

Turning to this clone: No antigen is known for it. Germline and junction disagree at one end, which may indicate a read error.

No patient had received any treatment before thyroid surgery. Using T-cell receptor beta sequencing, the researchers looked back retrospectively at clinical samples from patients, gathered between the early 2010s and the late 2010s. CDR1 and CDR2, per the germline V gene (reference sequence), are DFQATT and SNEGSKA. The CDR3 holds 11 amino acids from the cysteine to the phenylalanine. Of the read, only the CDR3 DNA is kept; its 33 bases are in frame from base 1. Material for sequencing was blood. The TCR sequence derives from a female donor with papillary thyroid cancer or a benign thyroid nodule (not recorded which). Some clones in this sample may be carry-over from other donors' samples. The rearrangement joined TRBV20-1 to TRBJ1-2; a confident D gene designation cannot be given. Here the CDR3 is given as CSASQNCGYTF. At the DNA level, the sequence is TGCAGTGCTAGCCAGAACTGTGGCTACACATTC.